One T cell receptor beta chain is described in this entry. The TCR beta CDR3 regions underwent amplification using RNA transcripts as the source. The HTBI primer set drove a first-round RT-PCR of the TCR CDR3. TCRdb reprocessed the multiplex PCR reads with MiXCR, giving one entry per CDR3 protein. Of under 750,000 distinct CDR3 sequences listed, roughly a sixth are singletons. This sample was taken from a study of T cells in Graves' hyperthyroidism and ophthalmopathy. About the research overall: Peripheral blood samples were taken at initial diagnosis, prior to any treatment.

The CDR3 consists of 13 residues. CDR1 is MNHEY, CDR2 SMNVEV, per germline (reference sequence). Trimming took 5 bases from V and 0 from J, leaving 8 bases between them. This receptor was obtained from a woman aged 45-60 years with Graves' hyperthyroidism that later progressed to Graves' ophthalmopathy. The sequencing input was blood. The chain recombines TRBV27 with TRBJ2-7; either TRBD1 or TRBD2 may supply D (5 bases each). CDR3 nucleotides: TGTGCCAGCAGTCATGGGGGCTCCTACGAGCAGTACTTC. This sequence encodes CASSHGGSYEQYF.